The 31 T cell receptor beta chains given below trace back to one sample, sequenced in a study of type 1 regulatory T cells. MiXCR was run by TCRdb on the reads, yielding one entry per CDR3 protein. The data contain about 42,000 distinct CDR3 sequences, 9% to 15% of them singletons. These receptors have no identified antigens. The sample consisted of cultured non-Tr1 T cells, either the whole culture or a sorted T cell fraction (not recorded which). These receptors all come from a human donor in good health.

The rearrangement joins TRBV7-3 to TRBJ2-1; 9 bases align to TRBD1. Germline V gene data show CDR1 as SGHTA and CDR2 as FQGTGA. This CDR3 spans 13 amino acids. Trimming removed 9 bases from V and 6 bases from J; junction bases left unmatched: 6. The CDR3 protein is CAREGQGINEQFF. In nucleotides, the CDR3 is TGTGCCAGAGAGGGACAGGGTATCAATGAGCAGTTCTTC.

This clonotype was seen many times. The chain carries TRBV11-3 and TRBJ1-1; weak D call: TRBD1 (6 bases). Trimming took 6 bases from V and 4 from J, leaving 12 bases between them. Germline assignment: CDR1 SGHNT and CDR2 YENEEA. This CDR3 has 13 amino acids. For the CDR3, the DNA is TGTGCCAGCAGTTCTCAGGGGAGCACTGAAGCTTTCTTT. Translating it yields CASSSQGSTEAFF.

This clonotype was seen a few times. This sequence joins TRBV20-1 and TRBJ2-2; 7 bases are shared with TRBD2. This CDR3 has 13 amino acids. Germline V gene data show CDR1 as DFQATT and CDR2 as SNEGSKA (reference sequence). The V segment lost 5 bases and the J segment 4 bases; nucleotides outside the gene matches: 4. The CDR3 reads CSARSGVTGELFF. In DNA, the CDR3 is TGCAGTGCTCGGAGCGGGGTCACCGGGGAGCTGTTTTTT.

The chain employs TRBV15 and TRBJ2-2; 13 bases fit TRBD2. V was pared by 5 bases and J by 9 bases, with 6 bases of the junction left unmatched. CDR1 and CDR2 from the germline V gene are LNHNV and YYDKDF (reference sequence). This CDR3 is built from 15 residues. CDR3 nucleotide sequence: TGTGCCACCAGCCGCGGGACTAGCGGGATGCGGGAGCTGTTTTTT. Encoded protein: CATSRGTSGMRELFF.

The chain recombines TRBV20-1 with TRBJ2-3, with unresolved D. Trimming shortened V by 6 bases and J by 3 bases, and 4 bases separated the two germline ends. Germline V gene lookup returns CDR1 DFQATT and CDR2 SNEGSKA (reference sequence). This CDR3 is built from 10 residues. The DNA of the CDR3 is TGCAGTGCAGCGACAGATACGCAGTATTTT. It translates to CSAATDTQYF.

In the case of this clonotype: A much larger clone differs by one base, so this may be a read error. V usage is TRBV5-1 and J usage is TRBJ2-7; TRBD1 agrees at 9 bases. The CDR3 extends over 16 amino acids. Per the germline V gene, CDR1 is SGHRS and CDR2 is YFSETQ. The CDR3 bases are TGCGCCGGCAGCACAACAGGGGGCTCCAGCTCCTACGAGCAGTACTTC. Its translation is CAGSTTGGSSSYEQYF.

The table lists this clonotype with a few counts. The CDR3 region has the DNA TGCAGTGCGACGGGACGGCTGGATGAGCAGTTCTTC. Translated, it gives CSATGRLDEQFF. This chain uses TRBV20-1 with TRBJ2-1; D is perhaps TRBD1 or TRBD2 (5 bases each). Germline CDR1 DFQATT, CDR2 SNEGSKA (reference sequence). Trimming pared 6 bases from V and 8 bases from J, leaving 14 bases between. The CDR3 is made up of 12 amino acids.

This clonotype was found many times. The chain links TRBV18 to TRBJ2-1; 12 nucleotides align to TRBD2. Germline V gene sequence: CDR1 KGHSH, CDR2 LQKENI. With V trimmed by 3 bases and J by 6 bases, 3 bases remained unmatched. The CDR3 totals 15 residues. The CDR3 spells CASSPETSGSNEQFF. DNA of the CDR3: TGTGCCAGCTCACCCGAGACTAGCGGGAGCAATGAGCAGTTCTTC.

This clonotype was found many times. The V call is TRBV4-2, the J call TRBJ2-5, with 7 nucleotides matching TRBD2. V trimming: 1 base; J trimming: 3 bases; junction bases outside the gene matches: 5. The CDR3 is made up of 15 amino acids. Germline CDR1 is LGHNA and CDR2 is YNFKEQ. The CDR3 DNA sequence: TGTGCCAGCAGCCAAGGGTCTAGCGGAGAAGAGACCCAGTACTTC. Translating it yields CASSQGSSGEETQYF.

This clonotype is medium-sized. This chain uses TRBV5-1 with TRBJ1-6; tentatively, D is TRBD1 (5 bases). The germline V gene encodes CDR1 SGHRS and CDR2 YFSETQ. The germline V and J ends were trimmed by 5 bases and 3 bases, with 15 bases remaining between them. The CDR3 sequence is 16 residues long. This CDR3 is CASRSGGRSYNSPLHF. CDR3 DNA: TGCGCCAGCAGGTCGGGGGGAAGAAGCTATAATTCACCCCTCCACTTT.

This clonotype was detected ten times or more. The chain combines TRBV5-1 with TRBJ1-1, with TRBD1 as a possible D gene (5 bases). V lost 0 bases and J 6 bases, leaving 12 bases between the germline ends. Per germline, CDR1 SGHRS and CDR2 YFSETQ. The CDR3 sequence is 14 residues long. The CDR3 region is CASSLDGAVPEAFF. The CDR3 DNA follows: TGCGCCAGCAGCTTGGATGGGGCGGTGCCTGAAGCTTTCTTT.

The table lists this clonotype with many counts. This sequence joins TRBV20-1 and TRBJ2-3; 8 bases are a match to TRBD2. The CDR3 length is 15 residues. The trim removed 0 bases at V and 2 bases at J, leaving 4 bases unmatched. Germline-derived CDR1 and CDR2 are DFQATT and SNEGSKA (reference sequence). As DNA, the CDR3 is TGCAGTGCTAGAGAAGGGACTAGTACCACAGATACGCAGTATTTT. Translation gives CSAREGTSTTDTQYF.

Comment on this clonotype: A clone one base away is much larger, so this may be a read error. V and J are TRBV25-1 and TRBJ2-1, with TRBD2 matching over 10 bases. V lost 6 bases to trimming and J lost 9 bases; unmatched junction nucleotides: 8. This CDR3 has 14 residues. Germline loops: CDR1 MGHDK, CDR2 SYGVNS. The CDR3 loop is CASSQGLARSEQFF. The CDR3 DNA is TGTGCCAGCAGCCAGGGACTAGCGAGAAGTGAGCAGTTCTTC.

This clonotype was seen a few times. The chain recombines TRBV5-1 with TRBJ2-1; 7 bases align to TRBD1. The CDR3 has 15 amino acids. Germline CDR1 reads SGHRS; CDR2 reads YFSETQ. V lost 3 bases to trimming and J lost 4 bases; unmatched junction nucleotides: 7. CDR3 sequence: CASSSTGEIYNEQFF. CDR3 sequence (DNA): TGCGCCAGCAGCTCCACAGGGGAAATTTACAATGAGCAGTTCTTC. Drawing the rest from reference TRBV5-1 and TRBJ2-1, the complete variable domain is KAGVTQTPRYLIKTRGQQVTLSCSPISGHRSVSWYQQTPGQGLQFLFEYFSETQRNKGNFPGRFSGRQFSNSRSEMNVSTLELGDSALYLCASSSTGEIYNEQFFGPGTRLTVL.

A word on this clonotype: A single base separates this from a much larger clone, so it may be a read error. The chain carries TRBV5-6 and TRBJ2-7; TRBD2 might be the D (6 bases). CDR1 and CDR2 from the germline V gene are SGHDT and YYEEEE. The V end was cut by 4 bases, the J end by 2 bases, with 13 bases between. The CDR3 covers 14 residues. The CDR3 DNA reads as TGTGCCAGCAGCGGGGCGGGGTTCGCCTACGAGCAGTACTTC. Its translation is CASSGAGFAYEQYF.

Points on this clonotype: This may be a read error: a much more frequent sequence differs by one nucleotide. The V and J genes are TRBV7-2 and TRBJ1-1; D is uncertain. Trimming took 7 bases from V and 3 from J, leaving 15 bases between them. Germline CDR1 SGHTA, CDR2 FQGNSA. The length of the CDR3 is 14 residues. The CDR3 DNA sequence: TGTGCCAGCAACCCGAGGCGGGTGGACACTGAAGCTTTCTTT. The encoded protein is CASNPRRVDTEAFF.

In its sample, this clonotype was seen a few times. The V call is TRBV7-6, the J call TRBJ2-2; 8 bases fit TRBD1. Germline trimming cut 7 bases from V and 4 bases from J; bases unmatched to any gene: 5. The CDR3 sequence is 14 residues long. The germline V gene has CDR1 SGHVS and CDR2 FNYEAQ. CDR3: CASTQTGGTGELFF. The CDR3 DNA reads TGTGCCAGCACCCAAACAGGGGGCACCGGGGAGCTGTTTTTT.

The V gene is TRBV5-1, the J gene TRBJ2-1, with D perhaps matching TRBD1 or TRBD2 (6 bases each). This CDR3 is 13 amino acids long. V was pared by 5 bases and J by 5 bases, with 11 bases between. Per the germline V gene, CDR1 is SGHRS and CDR2 is YFSETQ. The DNA for the CDR3 is TGCGCCAGCAGGACTAGGGGGGACAATGAGCAGTTCTTC. Protein sequence: CASRTRGDNEQFF.

The V call is TRBV6-1, the J call TRBJ2-2; 7 bases align to TRBD1. The junction had 6 bases not matched to a gene; V was cut back by 7 bases and J by 1 base. Germline lookup yields CDR1 MNHNS and CDR2 SASEGT. This CDR3 contains 15 residues. CDR3 residues: CASTGGTVNTGELFF. CDR3 sequence (DNA): TGTGCCAGCACCGGTGGGACAGTGAACACCGGGGAGCTGTTTTTT.

This clonotype was seen at least ten times. This chain uses TRBV12-3 or TRBV12-4 with TRBJ2-2; 8 positions agree with TRBD1. V was clipped by 6 bases and J by 6 bases; unmatched bases: 9. This CDR3 contains 15 residues. The CDR3 DNA follows: TGTGCCAGCAGCCGGACAGGGAGTCTAGCCGGGGAGCTGTTTTTT. Residues: CASSRTGSLAGELFF.

The genes are TRBV6-6 and TRBJ2-7; TRBD2 agrees at 14 bases. The trim removed 0 bases at V and 7 bases at J, leaving 8 bases unmatched. This CDR3 has 17 amino acids. Germline V CDR1 and CDR2: MNHNY, SVGAGI (reference sequence). The CDR3 DNA reads TGTGCCAGCAGTTACTCGGGACTAGCGGGAGTGTACAATGAGCAGTACTTC. Protein: CASSYSGLAGVYNEQYF.

In its sample, this clonotype was seen a few times. The chain is built from TRBV20-1 and TRBJ2-3; 12 bases align to TRBD1. Per the germline V gene, CDR1 is DFQATT and CDR2 is SNEGSKA (reference sequence). CDR3 length: 15 amino acids. Trimming cost V 6 bases and J 7 bases; bases outside gene matches: 11. The CDR3 coding sequence is TGCAGTGCCCCCCCGGGGACAGGGGGCAAAAATACGCAGTATTTT. This translates into CSAPPGTGGKNTQYF.

In this sample, this clonotype turned up many times. This rearrangement joins TRBV5-1 to TRBJ2-3, with TRBD2 as a possible D gene (6 bases). Trimming shortened V by 5 bases and J by 5 bases, and 12 bases separated the two germline ends. The CDR3 loop spans 13 amino acids. Germline-derived CDR1 and CDR2 are SGHRS and YFSETQ. The CDR3 DNA is TGCGCCAGCAGGCCGGGAGATGGAGATACGCAGTATTTT. Its translation: CASRPGDGDTQYF.

The sample holds a few counts of this clonotype. This chain links TRBV27 with TRBJ2-7; a possible D gene is TRBD1 (6 bases). V shed 6 bases and J shed 0 bases, with 18 bases lying between them. This CDR3 is built from 16 residues. Per the germline V gene, CDR1 is MNHEY and CDR2 is SMNVEV (reference sequence). In DNA form, the CDR3 reads TGTGCCAGCAGACGGAGCTTACAGGGTTTCTCCTACGAGCAGTACTTC. Translated, it gives CASRRSLQGFSYEQYF.

At least ten counts were recorded for this clonotype. The chain uses TRBV30 and TRBJ2-1; 10 bases are shared with TRBD1. Germline loops: CDR1 GTSNPN, CDR2 SVGIG (reference sequence). This CDR3 spans 14 amino acids. Trimming removed 4 bases from V and 6 bases from J; junction bases left unmatched: 6. CDR3 DNA: TGTGCCTGGAAGGGACAGGGGTGGGTCAATGAGCAGTTCTTC. This translates into CAWKGQGWVNEQFF.

In this sample, this clonotype turned up a few times. This sequence joins TRBV29-1 and TRBJ2-7, with D perhaps given as TRBD1 or TRBD2 (5 bases each). Trimming shortened V by 7 bases and J by 1 base, and 14 bases separated the two germline ends. The CDR3 is made up of 13 amino acids. Germline V gene sequence: CDR1 SQVTM, CDR2 ANQGSEA. CDR3 sequence (DNA): TGCAGCGCCGCGTCGGGGCTTTCCTACGAGCAGTACTTC. Its protein is CSAASGLSYEQYF.

Many counts were recorded for this clonotype. The chain combines TRBV5-1 with TRBJ2-5; D gene ambiguous. Germline CDR1 reads SGHRS; CDR2 reads YFSETQ. The V gene lost 0 bases and the J gene lost 0 bases, with 9 bases spanning the gap. This CDR3 region has 15 residues. CDR3: CASSLGQMYQETQYF. CDR3 sequence (DNA): TGCGCCAGCAGCTTGGGACAAATGTACCAAGAGACCCAGTACTTC. Full variable domain (missing parts from reference TRBV5-1 and TRBJ2-5): KAGVTQTPRYLIKTRGQQVTLSCSPISGHRSVSWYQQTPGQGLQFLFEYFSETQRNKGNFPGRFSGRQFSNSRSEMNVSTLELGDSALYLCASSLGQMYQETQYFGPGTRLLVL.

This clonotype was recorded many times. V usage is TRBV29-1 and J usage is TRBJ1-2; 8 bases map to TRBD1. V lost 6 bases and J lost 8; bases outside the gene matches: 14. The CDR3 sequence is 14 residues long. Germline loops: CDR1 SQVTM, CDR2 ANQGSEA. CDR3 DNA sequence: TGCAGCGTCGGCCTCCAGGGGGCGGTGGGCGGCTACACCTTC. Encoded protein: CSVGLQGAVGGYTF.

The rearrangement uses TRBV29-1 and TRBJ2-2, with D possibly matching TRBD1 (5 bases). V lost 5 bases and J 0 bases, leaving 10 bases between the germline ends. The CDR3 contains 14 residues. The germline V gene has CDR1 SQVTM and CDR2 ANQGSEA. The CDR3 protein is CSVPRTTNTGELFF. CDR3 nucleotide sequence: TGCAGCGTTCCCCGGACAACGAACACCGGGGAGCTGTTTTTT.

This chain's CDR3 is CASSYGFYTSYEQYF. The DNA of the CDR3 is TGTGCCAGCAGTTACGGTTTCTACACTTCCTACGAGCAGTACTTC. This chain uses TRBV6-2 or TRBV6-3 with TRBJ2-7; D gene uncertain. CDR3 size: 15 residues. Trimming left V 2 bases short and J 1 base short, with 12 bases between. Germline CDR1 MNHEY, CDR2 SVGEGT.

A note on this clonotype: Sequence at one end of the junction differs from germline and may be a read error. The chain uses TRBV14 and TRBJ1-3; D gene unclear. This CDR3 has 17 residues. The germline gives CDR1 SGHDN, CDR2 FVKESK. The DNA of the CDR3 is TGTGCCTGCAGCCAACGGTCCGGGAGGGTCCCTGGAAACACCATATATTTT. Translation gives CACSQRSGRVPGNTIYF.